One and the same sample provided the 30 T cell receptor beta chains below, sequenced in a study of cytomegalovirus exposure and HLA in healthy donors. Primers: 60 Vbeta forward and 13 Jbeta reverse. Generated by immunoSEQ multiplex PCR, the TCRdb table keeps only in-frame clones and is missing some. The sample yields 220,000 or so clones, around four fifths seen once. Sequencing used PBMCs. The receptor set was obtained from a male donor in good health and CMV-seronegative.

The chain has TRBV27 and TRBJ1-4; D is perhaps TRBD1 (5 bases). The V end was cut by 6 bases, the J end by 8 bases, with 22 bases between. The CDR3 contains 16 residues. Per the germline V gene, CDR1 is MNHEY and CDR2 is SMNVEV (reference sequence). CDR3 protein: CASSPEPREVGEKLFF. DNA of the CDR3: TGTGCCAGCAGCCCAGAGCCCAGGGAGGTTGGAGAAAAACTGTTTTTT. Based on the CDR3 plus reference TRBV27 and TRBJ1-4, the full variable domain is EAQVTQNPRYLITVTGKKLTVTCSQNMNHEYMSWYRQDPGLGLRQIYYSMNVEVTDKGDVPEGYKVSRKEKRNFPLILESPSPNQTSLYFCASSPEPREVGEKLFFGSGTQLSVL.

This clone has just a few counts. V gene TRBV9 combines with J gene TRBJ1-1; the D gene is possibly TRBD1 (6 bases). The V and J ends lost 0 bases and 1 base respectively, with 16 bases between them. This CDR3 spans 17 amino acids. Germline V gene lookup returns CDR1 SGDLS and CDR2 YYNGEE. The CDR3 DNA sequence: TGTGCCAGCAGCGTAGCTTTGGGGGCTCCCGGGAACACTGAAGCTTTCTTT. This sequence encodes CASSVALGAPGNTEAFF.

This clone was seen just once. The genes are TRBV6-6 and TRBJ1-1; TRBD1 aligns across 7 bases. The CDR3 extends over 15 amino acids. Germline V CDR1 and CDR2: MNHNY, SVGAGI (reference sequence). The J segment lost 2 bases and the V segment lost 5 bases, leaving 8 bases of the junction unmatched. CDR3 nucleotides: TGTGCCAGCAGTACTGGGGGACAGCGAAACACTGAAGCTTTCTTT. Its translation: CASSTGGQRNTEAFF.

This clone was observed a few times. V and J are TRBV6-6 and TRBJ1-1; TRBD1 is a possible D gene (5 bases). V dropped 6 bases and J dropped 1 base, with 15 bases sitting between them. From germline, CDR1 is MNHNY and CDR2 SVGAGI (reference sequence). This CDR3 contains 15 residues. DNA of the CDR3: TGTGCCAGCAGATCCTCACCGCAGGGGAACACTGAAGCTTTCTTT. This sequence encodes CASRSSPQGNTEAFF.

This clone was picked up one time. The chain couples TRBV9 to TRBJ2-2; no clear D. The CDR3 is 14 residues long. Trimming removed 2 bases from V and 2 bases from J, with 7 bases in between. From germline, CDR1 is SGDLS and CDR2 YYNGEE. Here the CDR3 DNA reads TGTGCCAGCAGCGTCACTACTAACACCGGGGAGCTGTTTTTT. Translated, it gives CASSVTTNTGELFF.

The rearrangement joins TRBV11-2 to TRBJ2-3, with 7 bases aligning to TRBD1. V lost 4 bases, J lost 4 bases, and 5 bases stayed unmatched. Germline CDR1 SGHAT, CDR2 FQNNGV. CDR3 size: 14 residues. CDR3 nucleotide sequence: TGTGCCAGCAGCTCAGGGGGTGGGCCAGATACGCAGTATTTT. Residues: CASSSGGGPDTQYF.

This chain links TRBV7-8 with TRBJ2-7, with 8 bases matching TRBD2. The CDR3 is 15 amino acids. Losses at the gene ends were 5 bases for V and 4 bases for J; bases not matched to a gene: 10. Germline V gives CDR1 SGHVS, CDR2 FQNEAQ. CDR3 nucleotide sequence: TGTGCCAGCAGCCAAACACCGGGACTAGTTTACGAGCAGTACTTC. Translation: CASSQTPGLVYEQYF. Complete variable domain (other parts from reference TRBV7-8 and TRBJ2-7): GAGVSQSPRYKVAKRGQDVALRCDPISGHVSLFWYQQALGQGPEFLTYFQNEAQLDKSGLPSDRFFAERPEGSVSTLKIQRTQQEDSAVYLCASSQTPGLVYEQYFGPGTRLTVT.

The chain joins TRBV18 to TRBJ2-7; 7 nucleotides line up with TRBD1. CDR3 length: 15 amino acids. The trim removed 3 bases at V and 3 bases at J, leaving 8 bases unmatched. In germline, CDR1 is KGHSH, CDR2 LQKENI. The DNA for the CDR3 is TGTGCCAGCTCACCCGCGGCAGGGGGTGGCTACGAGCAGTACTTC. This translates into CASSPAAGGGYEQYF.

The chain has TRBV7-2 and TRBJ2-1, with 8 bases lining up with TRBD2. Germline CDR1 and CDR2: SGHTA and FQGNSA. CDR3 length equals 16 residues. V dropped 5 bases and J dropped 8; count of bases not matched to a gene: 14. This CDR3 is CASSLYKRELRHEQFF. CDR3 nucleotide sequence: TGTGCCAGCAGCCTATATAAGCGGGAGCTAAGGCATGAGCAGTTCTTC.

V is TRBV10-3 and J is TRBJ2-1; 7 nucleotides line up with TRBD2. The V and J ends lost 0 bases and 4 bases, in that order; junction bases with no gene match: 6. Per germline, CDR1 ENHRY and CDR2 SYGVKD. The CDR3 is 16 amino acids. The CDR3 nucleotides read TGTGCCATCAGTGAGTCGTCCGGGAGGCAGTACAATGAGCAGTTCTTC. Amino acids: CAISESSGRQYNEQFF.

This clone was recorded once. The CDR3: CASSPIEASYEQYF. In DNA form, the CDR3 reads TGTGCCAGCAGTCCAATTGAGGCCTCCTACGAGCAGTACTTC. The V call is TRBV27, the J call TRBJ2-7; D call uncertain. V lost 5 bases and J 0 bases, leaving 11 bases between the germline ends. Looked up from germline, CDR1 is MNHEY and CDR2 is SMNVEV (reference sequence). The CDR3 is made up of 14 amino acids.

This chain joins TRBV19 and TRBJ2-1; 7 bases match TRBD2. The V segment lost 8 bases and the J segment 5 bases; nucleotides outside the gene matches: 12. This CDR3 is 15 amino acids long. Germline CDR1 LNHDA, CDR2 SQIVND (reference sequence). The chain's CDR3 is CASSWEGGRNNEQFF. The CDR3, as DNA: TGTGCCAGTTCCTGGGAGGGAGGGCGCAACAATGAGCAGTTCTTC.

This chain uses TRBV5-1 with TRBJ1-2; 9 positions agree with TRBD1. The V gene's germline CDR1 is SGHRS and CDR2 YFSETQ. This CDR3 spans 18 amino acids. J gave up 0 bases and V 4 bases, and 13 bases lay outside the gene matches. CDR3 sequence reads: CASSAPGQGSISNYGYTF. The DNA of the CDR3 is TGCGCCAGCAGCGCCCCGGGACAGGGATCCATATCTAACTATGGCTACACCTTC.

The chain couples TRBV19 to TRBJ2-7; 10 bases align to TRBD1. Trimming removed 9 bases from V and 5 bases from J; junction bases left unmatched: 10. The CDR3 is made up of 14 amino acids. Germline V CDR1 and CDR2: LNHDA, SQIVND (reference sequence). The CDR3 coding sequence is TGTGCCAGCAGCAGGACAGGGGGTCACAACGAGCAGTACTTC. Translation gives CASSRTGGHNEQYF. The entire variable domain, with the rest obtained from reference TRBV19 and TRBJ2-7, is as follows: DGGITQSPKYLFRKEGQNVTLSCEQNLNHDAMYWYRQDPGQGLRLIYYSQIVNDFQKGDIAEGYSVSREKKESFPLTVTSAQKNPTAFYLCASSRTGGHNEQYFGPGTRLTVT.

CDR3 in DNA: TGCAGCGTTGAGGACAGGGGGGTCTATGGCTACACCTTC. This sequence encodes CSVEDRGVYGYTF. The V and J genes are TRBV29-1 and TRBJ1-2, with 10 bases lining up with TRBD1. The V and J ends lost 3 bases and 4 bases, in that order; junction bases with no gene match: 2. CDR3 length: 13 amino acids. Looked up from germline, CDR1 is SQVTM and CDR2 is ANQGSEA.

The V gene is TRBV5-1, the J gene TRBJ2-7; 12 positions agree with TRBD2. The junction had 2 bases not matched to a gene; V was cut back by 0 bases and J by 1 base. Germline CDR1 and CDR2: SGHRS and YFSETQ. The CDR3 extends over 16 amino acids. The CDR3 DNA reads as TGCGCCAGCAGCTTGGGACTAGCGGGAGTTTCCTACGAGCAGTACTTC. As protein: CASSLGLAGVSYEQYF.

The chain has TRBV6-5 and TRBJ2-3; D perhaps matches TRBD2 (7 bases). The CDR3 contains 16 residues. The germline V gene has CDR1 MNHEY and CDR2 SVGAGI. Between the trimmed V and J ends, which lost 2 bases and 5 bases, there was a span of 17 bases. The CDR3, as DNA: TGTGCCAGCAGTTACACGCGGGCGGGGGCGGGAGATACGCAGTATTTT. Protein: CASSYTRAGAGDTQYF.

The V call is TRBV4-1, the J call TRBJ2-7, with TRBD1 matching over 8 bases. The CDR3 spans 15 residues. Germline-derived CDR1 and CDR2 are MGHRA and YSYEKL. Germline trimming cut 4 bases from V and 3 bases from J; bases unmatched to any gene: 8. The CDR3 DNA reads as TGCGCCAGCAGCCCGCGGACAGGGAGTATCTACGAGCAGTACTTC. It yields the protein CASSPRTGSIYEQYF.

The chain is built from TRBV29-1 and TRBJ2-2, with D uncertain. Germline V gene data show CDR1 as SQVTM and CDR2 as ANQGSEA. CDR3 size: 15 residues. The V and J ends lost 2 bases and 1 base respectively, with 11 bases between them. DNA for the CDR3: TGCAGCGTTGAAAATAGTTTAGAGAACACCGGGGAGCTGTTTTTT. This translates into CSVENSLENTGELFF.

The chain is built from TRBV5-6 and TRBJ2-5; D is possibly TRBD2 (5 bases). The CDR3 has 15 amino acids. The germline V and J ends were trimmed by 0 bases and 2 bases, with 11 bases remaining between them. Per the germline V gene, CDR1 is SGHDT and CDR2 is YYEEEE. This CDR3 is CASSLVGEWQETQYF. CDR3 sequence (DNA): TGTGCCAGCAGCTTGGTCGGGGAGTGGCAAGAGACCCAGTACTTC.

This clone appeared a single time. CDR3 residues: CASSDPGQGDTGELFF. In DNA, the CDR3 is TGTGCCAGCAGTGACCCGGGACAGGGCGACACCGGGGAGCTGTTTTTT. The V call is TRBV6-1, the J call TRBJ2-2; 9 bases are shared with TRBD1. With 3 bases clipped from V and 3 bases from J, the junction kept 5 bases outside the gene matches. CDR3 length: 16 residues. Germline assignment: CDR1 MNHNS and CDR2 SASEGT.

The chain couples TRBV7-8 to TRBJ2-2; D ambiguous. The V gene lost 2 bases and the J gene lost 7 bases, with 11 bases spanning the gap. The CDR3 covers 14 residues. The germline CDR1 and CDR2 sequences are SGHVS and FQNEAQ. The DNA for the CDR3 is TGTGCCAGCAGCTTAAGTCGGAGCAACGGGGAGCTGTTTTTT. It codes for CASSLSRSNGELFF.

A note on this clone: The junction shows a germline mismatch at one end, possibly a read error. This chain joins TRBV7-9 and TRBJ2-7; D uncertain. In germline, CDR1 is SEHNR, CDR2 FQNEAQ (reference sequence). The CDR3 spans 12 residues. DNA of the CDR3: TGTTCCAGCAGCAGACTGGGCTACGAGCAGTACTTC. Encoded protein: CSSSRLGYEQYF.

J is TRBJ1-1 and V is TRBV5-1, with 7 nucleotides matching TRBD1. Germline CDR1 and CDR2: SGHRS and YFSETQ. This CDR3 contains 14 residues. V was pared by 0 bases and J by 4 bases, with 3 bases of the junction left unmatched. The CDR3 sequence: CASSLVSGGTEAFF. CDR3 bases: TGCGCCAGCAGCTTGGTTTCAGGGGGCACTGAAGCTTTCTTT.

The chain couples TRBV9 to TRBJ2-7; the match to TRBD2 covers 9 bases. The V gene end was trimmed by 4 bases and the J gene end by 6 bases; junction bases not matched to a gene: 14. The CDR3 runs 16 residues. From germline, CDR1 is SGDLS and CDR2 YYNGEE. Written as DNA, the CDR3 is TGTGCCAGCAGCTCCGGCGGGGCTAGCGGGACAAGCGAGCAGTACTTC. It codes for CASSSGGASGTSEQYF. The full variable domain, completed using reference TRBV9 and TRBJ2-7, is DSGVTQTPKHLITATGQRVTLRCSPRSGDLSVYWYQQSLDQGLQFLIQYYNGEERAKGNILERFSAQQFPDLHSELNLSSLELGDSALYFCASSSGGASGTSEQYFGPGTRLTVT.

V and J are TRBV14 and TRBJ2-1; TRBD1 aligns across 9 bases. Germline trimming cut 2 bases from V and 3 bases from J; bases unmatched to any gene: 5. Germline V gives CDR1 SGHDN, CDR2 FVKESK. The CDR3 has 16 amino acids. CDR3 loop: CASSQQQGAVYNEQFF. In DNA form, the CDR3 reads TGTGCCAGCAGCCAACAACAGGGGGCTGTCTACAATGAGCAGTTCTTC.

This chain connects TRBV19 to TRBJ1-5; 8 bases align to TRBD1. J was trimmed by 0 bases and V by 7 bases; bases with no gene match: 5. This CDR3 has 15 residues. Germline CDR1 is LNHDA and CDR2 is SQIVND (reference sequence). The CDR3 region has the DNA TGTGCCAGTACCATGACAGGGGCTAGCAATCAGCCCCAGCATTTT. This gives the protein CASTMTGASNQPQHF. The variable domain in full, with the rest retrieved from reference TRBV19 and TRBJ1-5, is DGGITQSPKYLFRKEGQNVTLSCEQNLNHDAMYWYRQDPGQGLRLIYYSQIVNDFQKGDIAEGYSVSREKKESFPLTVTSAQKNPTAFYLCASTMTGASNQPQHFGDGTRLSIL.

The chain links TRBV5-4 to TRBJ1-3, with no clear D. CDR3 length: 14 amino acids. Germline V gene sequence: CDR1 SGHNT, CDR2 YYREEE (reference sequence). With 1 base removed from V and 2 bases from J, the gap between germline ends came to 7 bases. The CDR3 protein is CASSLWQAGNTIYF. CDR3 DNA sequence: TGTGCCAGCAGCTTGTGGCAGGCTGGAAACACCATATATTTT.

A single count supports this clone. The J gene is TRBJ2-2, the V gene TRBV6-5, with 10 bases fitting TRBD2. Germline values: CDR1 MNHEY, CDR2 SVGAGI. The trim removed 6 bases at V and 3 bases at J, leaving 1 base unmatched. The CDR3 consists of 14 residues. Written as DNA, the CDR3 is TGTGCCAGCAGAGGACTAGCGGACACCGGGGAGCTGTTTTTT. Its protein product is CASRGLADTGELFF.

The chain recombines TRBV10-2 with TRBJ2-5; 9 nucleotides agree with TRBD1. The CDR3 has 15 amino acids. Germline V gives CDR1 WSHSY, CDR2 SAAADI. J lost 3 bases, V lost 7 bases, and 9 bases had no gene match. CDR3 in DNA: TGCGCCAGCACGGGTATCGGGACAGGGAAAGAGACCCAGTACTTC. Translated: CASTGIGTGKETQYF.